This TCR beta chain originates from a study of T cells in Graves' hyperthyroidism and ophthalmopathy. Amplification of TCR beta CDR3 regions used RNA as the template. The HTBI primer set served for first-round RT-PCR of the TCR CDR3. TCRdb re-analysed the multiplex PCR reads in MiXCR, keeping a single row per CDR3 protein. The sample yields nearly 600,000 distinct CDR3 sequences, approximately 14% seen once. Germline CDR1 is SGDLS and CDR2 is YYNGEE. V lost 7 bases and J lost 3, with 17 bases in between. The CDR3 is 14 residues long. The chain is built from TRBV9 and TRBJ2-7; D is unclear. Material for sequencing was blood. This TCR came from a young woman with Graves' hyperthyroidism that later progressed to Graves' ophthalmopathy. CDR3 coding DNA: TGTGCCAGCGGCGCGGACGGATCATTCTACGAGCAGTACTTC. Protein product: CASGADGSFYEQYF.